Described below is a single TCR beta chain sequence and its context. The sample belongs to a study of blood T cell repertoires in COVID-19. The overall study: Researchers got acute and convalescent COVID-19 samples from the United States, Italy and Spain.

Germline V gene lookup returns CDR1 LNHDA and CDR2 SQIVND (reference sequence). The CDR3 loop spans 17 amino acids. V shed 5 bases and J 8 bases; nucleotides not matched to a gene: 14. In the original processing: Quantification of nucleated cells was approximated via reference gene primer amplification. The method was immunoSEQ multiplex PCR; TCRdb's version includes in-frame clones alone and lacks a portion of them. That table supplies the V and J calls and clone size; D and trimming were determined from the DNA. The top ten hold around two fifths of the sample, which has about 80,000 clones, 83% seen once.

The sample was peripheral blood. V and J are TRBV19 and TRBJ2-1; TRBD1 agrees at 11 bases. The sequence was obtained from a man at least 80 years old with active or convalescent COVID-19. CDR3 amino acids: CASSQSLDRGRWDEQFF. Written as DNA, the CDR3 is TGTGCCAGTAGTCAATCCCTGGACAGGGGGCGTTGGGATGAGCAGTTCTTC.